This T cell receptor beta chain was sequenced in a study of T cells in Graves' hyperthyroidism and ophthalmopathy (dated by TCRdb to between 2019 and 2020). Background for the entire study: A discovery cohort of around 100 patients, roughly 45 with Graves' ophthalmopathy and 55 to 60 with stable Graves' hyperthyroidism, was used to find distinguishing TCR V-J signatures. The study also compared thyroid tissue and blood T-cell repertoires from about six Graves' hyperthyroidism patients. For training and testing, the 80 to 100 patients in the discovery cohort were randomly divided in a 7:3 ratio. Following sampling, methimazole starting at 30 mg daily was given to hyperthyroidism patients, and high-dose intravenous methylprednisolone was given to ophthalmopathy patients. According to the paper, TCR Vbeta CDR3 sequencing was carried out on approximately 140 peripheral blood samples, which came from more than 40 ophthalmopathy, around 74 hyperthyroidism and about 17 progressor patients. An independent validation cohort of fewer than 20 hyperthyroidism patients and over 15 patients who later progressed to ophthalmopathy tested prospective prediction of ophthalmopathy.

Amplification of TCR beta CDR3 regions was carried out from RNA transcripts. For the first round of RT-PCR on the TCR CDR3, the HTBI primer set was used together with the Qiagen OneStep RT-PCR kit. A second multiplex PCR round built the libraries, followed by size selection and purification. Libraries were sequenced paired-end with 100 bp reads on an Illumina HiSeq2000. For the original study's pipeline: SOAPnuke was used to process the raw data, throwing out any read that contained adapters or uncalled bases, had a mean Phred below 15, or lacked an exact constant-primer or identifier match. COPE v1.2.5 was used to merge high-quality paired reads, and clonotypes were defined as unique nucleotide sequences. Clonotypes were aligned to IMGT TRBV, TRBD and TRBJ reference segments using MiTCR v1.1. The analysis included only V-J combinations with a frequency above 0.0001, which together covered around 99% of the repertoires. The TCS score was defined as the ratio of F50 (clonal expansion) to E x V (chaos), calculated using BLOSUM62-based TCRdist between CDR3 peptides within each V-J. Welch's t-statistics and random forest reduced 500 to 650 V-J features to 10 to 15, which were used in a naive Bayes classifier (R e1071). Thyroid-blood repertoire similarity was quantified with the Morisita-Horn index. Clones were called with MiXCR by TCRdb after fastp trimmed the public reads at Q25, and only in-frame beta chains were retained. When rows share a CDR3 protein, they turn into one entry using the most common DNA and genes. TCRdb assigned the V and J calls; the authors' analysis was not used. The sample table lists fewer than 750,000 distinct CDR3 sequences, just over 45% of them with a count of one. More than 7.5% of the sample is in the top ten clones.

Stable Graves' hyperthyroidism was defined as no progression to ophthalmopathy during 18 months of follow-up. Hyperthyroidism patients were newly diagnosed, with disease duration under 2 months, and aged 18 to 65 years. The study excluded patients with uncontrolled infections, other autoimmune diseases, pregnancy or lactation. Clinical symptoms, serum thyroxine and TRAb, thyroid ultrasound, and orbital computed tomography formed the basis for the diagnoses. Total RNA was extracted with Trizol reagent, and quality was checked on an Agilent 2100 Bioanalyzer. The paper's findings and limits, for the study overall: Most expanded thyroid clonotypes (frequency above 0.001) were also detected in blood, suggesting blood repertoires may reflect thyroid immune responses. A model built on a 13 V-J signature distinguished ophthalmopathy from stable hyperthyroidism, reaching around 88% sensitivity and around 81% specificity in cross-validation and 80%/75% in testing. In validation, the model predicted progression to ophthalmopathy a median of roughly 6.5 months before onset, with roughly 70% sensitivity and roughly 72% specificity. Sample size was not statistically predetermined, and investigators were not blinded to group allocation.

About this clonotype: Which antigen it targets is not known. Per-nucleotide qualities are absent, and no much larger clonotype sits a single base away.

The receptor comes from a woman between 18 and 29 years old with Graves' hyperthyroidism. Sequencing was performed on peripheral blood or thyroid tissue (not recorded which).

The CDR3 region has the sequence CATSREAGTSGYYEQYF. The DNA reads as follows: TGTGCCACCAGCAGAGAAGCAGGGACTAGCGGATACTACGAGCAGTACTTC. The chain is made from TRBV15 and TRBJ2-7; 11 bases in the middle match TRBD2. Trimmed from V: 0 bases; trimmed from J: 3 bases; junction bases lacking a gene match: 7. The CDR3 numbers 17 residues from cysteine through phenylalanine. Only the CDR3 part of the read is kept: 51 bases, read in frame from the first base. As encoded in the germline V gene (reference sequence), CDR1 is LNHNV while CDR2 is YYDKDF.